This TCR beta chain originates from a study of blood T cell repertoires in COVID-19. Comment on this clone: The junction departs from germline at one end; a sequencing error may be responsible.

Repertoires were generated with immunoSEQ multiplex PCR, while TCRdb's copy carries only in-frame clones and drops some. The profile shows 250,000 to 300,000 clones, 80% to 90% of them singletons. Germline V gene lookup returns CDR1 SEHNR and CDR2 FQNEAQ (reference sequence). CDR3 length equals 18 residues. The sequenced sample consisted of PBMCs or T cells enriched from blood (not recorded which). This TCR was sampled from a woman aged 45-60 years who had recovered from COVID-19. The V gene is TRBV7-9, the J gene TRBJ2-6; D is possibly TRBD1 (6 bases). The CDR3 is CASSRTSTGHSGTNVLTF. The CDR3 DNA follows: TGTGCCAGCAGCCGGACCTCGACAGGCCACTCTGGGACCAACGTCCTGACTTTC.